The present T cell receptor beta chain was sequenced within a study of cytomegalovirus exposure and HLA in healthy donors. General study results and limits: The study flagged about 160 TCR beta chains as cytomegalovirus-associated. For most TCR sequences rarity was the rule, although some public TCRs occurred in many donors. In a later analysis, a missense DCLRE1C variant was linked to TCR beta V- and J-gene trimming.

PCR involved 60 Vbeta and 13 Jbeta primers. Only in-frame clones appear in the TCRdb table, and some are missing; sequencing was by immunoSEQ multiplex PCR. The profile shows approximately 210,000 clones, about 80% of them singletons. CDR3 length equals 14 residues. Germline values: CDR1 SGHVS, CDR2 FNYEAQ. V was pared by 3 bases and J by 2 bases, with 1 base of the junction left unmatched. This clone was observed a handful of times. Its antigen remains unidentified. The receptor was isolated from a man in his forties in good health and CMV-seropositive. This chain connects TRBV7-6 to TRBJ2-7, with TRBD2 matching over 10 bases. Material for sequencing was PBMCs. CDR3 residues: CASSFTSGAYEQYF. The CDR3 nucleotides read TGTGCCAGCAGCTTTACTAGCGGGGCCTACGAGCAGTACTTC.